This TCR beta chain was recorded in a study of T cells in Graves' hyperthyroidism and ophthalmopathy. This clonotype was observed many times. CDR1 is MDHEN, CDR2 SYDVKM, per germline. The trim removed 6 bases at V and 5 bases at J, leaving 15 bases unmatched. The CDR3 is 16 amino acids. Amplification yielded TCR beta CDR3 regions, with RNA transcripts as the source. Primed by the HTBI set, a first-round RT-PCR was run on the TCR CDR3. TCRdb re-derived calls from the multiplex PCR reads in MiXCR, one entry per CDR3 protein. The sample includes some 760,000 distinct CDR3 sequences, approximately 15% of them seen just once.

Sequencing was carried out using blood. The chain links TRBV28 to TRBJ1-1, with TRBD1 matching over 7 bases. The source of this sequence is a woman aged 18-35 years with Graves' hyperthyroidism. The CDR3 protein is CASRGGIGQRETEAFF. The CDR3, as DNA: TGTGCCAGCAGAGGGGGCATCGGACAGAGGGAGACTGAAGCTTTCTTT.